This T cell receptor beta chain was identified in a study of T-cell reconstitution after alpha-beta-depleted transplantation in children. Findings and caveats of the study: Several hundred expanded graft clones reportedly were the source of alpha-beta T cells about two months after transplant. Fresh T-cell production supplied most of the T-cell counts and diversity seen one year after transplant.

A TCRbeta library incorporating unique molecular identifiers was prepared. One entry per CDR3 protein results from TCRdb running MiXCR on the PCR reads. Among some 600,000 distinct CDR3 sequences listed, roughly 13% were seen once. This clonotype was counted many times. No antigen is known for it. Losses at the gene ends were 4 bases for V and 0 bases for J; bases not matched to a gene: 6. Germline CDR1 reads SGHRS; CDR2 reads YFSETQ. This CDR3 is 15 amino acids long. The TCR was taken from a male patient aged 10-17 years who had a stem cell transplant for acute myeloid leukemia, so the T cells may come from the graft donor. The sequences come from PBMCs, mostly from graft donor cells, collected 360 days after TCRalphabeta/CD19-depleted stem cell transplant. The J gene is TRBJ2-7, the V gene TRBV5-1; the match to TRBD1 covers 8 bases. The CDR3 sequence is CASSPRQGSSYEQYF. CDR3 coding DNA: TGCGCCAGCAGCCCAAGACAGGGGAGCTCCTACGAGCAGTACTTC.